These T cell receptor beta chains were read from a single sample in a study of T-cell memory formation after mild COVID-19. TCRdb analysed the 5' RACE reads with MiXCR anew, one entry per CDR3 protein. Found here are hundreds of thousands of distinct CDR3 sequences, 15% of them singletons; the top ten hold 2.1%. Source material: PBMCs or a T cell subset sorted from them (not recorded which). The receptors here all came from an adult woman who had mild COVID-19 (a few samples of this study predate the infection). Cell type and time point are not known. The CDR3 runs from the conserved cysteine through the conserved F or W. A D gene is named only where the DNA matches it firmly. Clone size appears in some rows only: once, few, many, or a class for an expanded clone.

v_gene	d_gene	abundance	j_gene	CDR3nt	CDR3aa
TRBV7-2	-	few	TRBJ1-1	TGTGCCAGCAGCCAGTTTATATTATCTGAAGCTTTCTTT	CASSQFILSEAFF
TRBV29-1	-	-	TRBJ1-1	TGCAGCGTTGAAGGACAGTTTTCTGAAGCTTTCTTT	CSVEGQFSEAFF
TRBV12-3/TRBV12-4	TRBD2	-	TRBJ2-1	TGTGCCAGCAGCCCATTGGGCCGGGGGGGCCTCAATGAGCAGTTCTTC	CASSPLGRGGLNEQFF
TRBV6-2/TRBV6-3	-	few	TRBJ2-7	TGTGCCAGCAGTTACGCCGGGCCGCCACAGCAGTACTTC	CASSYAGPPQQYF
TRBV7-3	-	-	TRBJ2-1	TGTGCCAGCAGCCCCGGGACGGAATACAATGAGCAGTTCTTC	CASSPGTEYNEQFF
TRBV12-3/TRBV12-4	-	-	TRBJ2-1	TGTGCCAGCAGTTCCGGGGGTCTAGAGAACAATGAGCAGTTCTTC	CASSSGGLENNEQFF
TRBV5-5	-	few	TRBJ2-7	TGTGCCAGCAGCTTGGGGAGCGGAATGTGGGCTTACGAGCAGTACTTC	CASSLGSGMWAYEQYF
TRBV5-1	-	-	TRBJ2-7	TGCGCCAGCAGCTTGGTCTCGAGGGTAGAGGGCGAGCAGTACTTC	CASSLVSRVEGEQYF
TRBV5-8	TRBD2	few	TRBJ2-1	TGTGCCAGCATCAGGAAGCGGGGGGATTACAATGAGCAGTTCTTC	CASIRKRGDYNEQFF
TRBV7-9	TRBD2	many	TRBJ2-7	TGTGCCAGCAGCCTCTCCAGCGGGAGAGTCCACGAGCAGTACTTC	CASSLSSGRVHEQYF
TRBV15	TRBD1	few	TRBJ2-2	TGTGCCACCAGCAGAGTCGGGACAGGGGTCACCGGGGAGCTGTTTTTT	CATSRVGTGVTGELFF
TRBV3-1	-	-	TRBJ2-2	TGTGCCAGCACTTCAATAGGGGGGACCACCGGGGAGCTGTTTTTT	CASTSIGGTTGELFF
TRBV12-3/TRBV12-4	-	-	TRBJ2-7	TGTGCCAGCAGTTTACAACACTACGAGCAGTACTTC	CASSLQHYEQYF
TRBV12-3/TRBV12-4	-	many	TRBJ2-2	TGTGCCAGCAGCCGGGACCGGCGCGGGAACACCGGGGAGCTGTTTTTT	CASSRDRRGNTGELFF
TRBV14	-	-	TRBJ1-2	TGTGCCAGCAGCCAAGGCAGGGCCCATGGCTACACCTTC	CASSQGRAHGYTF
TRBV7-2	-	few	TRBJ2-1	TGTGCCAGCAGCCGAAGAAGGTACGGCTACAATGAGCAGTTCTTC	CASSRRRYGYNEQFF
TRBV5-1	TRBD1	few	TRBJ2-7	TGCGCCAGCAGCTTGGGGACAGGGGGCGAGCAGTACTTC	CASSLGTGGEQYF
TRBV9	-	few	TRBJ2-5	TGTGCCAGCAGCGTAGGTGCAGTGGGGGAGACCCAGTACTTC	CASSVGAVGETQYF
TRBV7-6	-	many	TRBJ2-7	TGTGCCAGCAGCAGAGAACAGGGAACAAGTAACGCAAGAGTCTACGAGCAGTACTTC	CASSREQGTSNARVYEQYF
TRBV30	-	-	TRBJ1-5	TGTGCCTGGGCTCAGGGAGGAAATCAGCCCCAGCATTTT	CAWAQGGNQPQHF
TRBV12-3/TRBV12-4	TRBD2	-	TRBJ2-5	TGTGCCAGCAGTCCGGGACTAGCGGGAGGGCGAGAGACCCAGTACTTC	CASSPGLAGGRETQYF
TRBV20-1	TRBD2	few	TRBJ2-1	TGCAGCCTTCAGAGAGTGGGGGGGAATGAGCAGTTCTTC	CSLQRVGGNEQFF
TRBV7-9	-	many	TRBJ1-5	TGTGCCAGCAGCTCAATTGGGAATCAGCCCCAGCATTTT	CASSSIGNQPQHF
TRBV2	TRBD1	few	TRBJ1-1	TGTGCCAGCAGGATCGACAGGGCAGAAGCTTTCTTT	CASRIDRAEAFF
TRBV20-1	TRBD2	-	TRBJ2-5	TGCAGTGCTCTAGCGGGACAAGAGACCCAGTACTTC	CSALAGQETQYF
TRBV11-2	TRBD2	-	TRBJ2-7	TGTGCCAGCAGCTTCCGCCTGGGACTAGCGAGTAACGAGCAGTACTTC	CASSFRLGLASNEQYF
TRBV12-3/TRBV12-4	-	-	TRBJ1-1	TGTGCCAGCAGTTTTATAGGGCTTAGAGCTTTCTTT	CASSFIGLRAFF
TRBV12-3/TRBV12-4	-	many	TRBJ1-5	TGTGCCAGCAGTCCACAGGGTTTTCAGCCCCAGCATTTT	CASSPQGFQPQHF
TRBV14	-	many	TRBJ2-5	TGTGCCAGCAGCCCAGGGCCCCCCCGTGGGACCCAGTACTTC	CASSPGPPRGTQYF
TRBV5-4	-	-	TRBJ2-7	TGTGCCAGCAGCTCGAAAGCGGAACTCTCCTACGAGCAGTACTTC	CASSSKAELSYEQYF
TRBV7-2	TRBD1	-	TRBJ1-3	TGTGCCAGCAGCTTAGACGGGACAGGGTCTGGAAACACCATATATTTT	CASSLDGTGSGNTIYF
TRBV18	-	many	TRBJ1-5	TGTGCCAGCTCACCACCGGTAGGCTCCGGGACGGGCAATCAGCCCCAGCATTTT	CASSPPVGSGTGNQPQHF
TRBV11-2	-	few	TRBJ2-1	TGTGCCAGCAGCCCCGGCGGCGATGAGCAGTTCTTC	CASSPGGDEQFF